The entry that follows covers one T cell receptor beta chain sequence. Its recognized antigen is unknown. The sample holds no much larger clone one base away, and base qualities are not on file. This record comes from a study of T cell repertoires in cytomegalovirus infection (dated by TCRdb to the late 2010s). Regarding the complete study: Donor HLA type was relevant to the analysis, because carriage of CMV infection together with the matching HLA type was indicated by public TCR beta signatures. Results and caveats for the whole study, not just this receptor: In the ex vivo response, HLA-C-restricted CMV-specific TCR beta clonotypes were dominant, and in two of eight donors the single most frequent clonotype came from this HLA-C-restricted group. In both this cohort and an independent roughly 330-donor cohort, the cumulative frequency of public TCR beta family members distinguished carriers of CMV infection plus the relevant HLA type.

Sequenced on an Illumina HiSeq 1500. TCRdb applied fastp at Q25 and MiXCR to the public reads, then kept only in-frame beta chains. Each CDR3 protein gets just one entry, which takes the most common genes and DNA from the rows behind it. The sample table contains 200,000 or so distinct CDR3 sequences; only one count was recorded for roughly 27% of them. Jointly, the top ten make up around 29% of the sample. This clonotype was obtained from a human donor in good health (CMV status not recorded). Some clones in this sample may be carry-over from other donors' samples. Material: PBMCs.

The CDR3 here reads CASSFPLERGVPRTGELFF. The nucleotides are TGCGCCAGCAGCTTCCCCCTGGAGCGGGGGGTCCCTCGCACCGGGGAGCTGTTTTTT. The V and J segments used are TRBV5-1 and TRBJ2-2, with 9 middle bases fitting TRBD2. Reading from cysteine to phenylalanine, the CDR3 counts 19 amino acids. Only the CDR3 DNA stays, 57 bases, in frame from base 1. CDR1 and CDR2, looked up from the germline V gene, are SGHRS and YFSETQ. Trimming accounts for 2 bases at V and 4 bases at J, while the number of junction bases matched to no gene is 15.